One and the same sample provided the 32 T cell receptor beta chains below, sequenced in a study of radiation and T cells in renal cell carcinoma. The protocol was immunoSEQ multiplex PCR, while the TCRdb copy is restricted to in-frame clones and leaves out a portion. The data hold about 76,000 clones, with roughly nine tenths observed a single time. As for time point: blood 4 weeks post-SBRT, at nephrectomy. Sample treatment: 15 Gy SBRT to primary tumor, nephrectomy 4 weeks later. This material consisted of blood, taken from a patient whose treatment included radiotherapy and nephrectomy. These receptor sequences come from a woman in her seventies with renal cell carcinoma.

V and J are TRBV5-6 and TRBJ2-5, with D hard to call. CDR3 length: 13 amino acids. Trimming removed 0 bases from V and 5 bases from J, with 8 bases in between. The V gene's germline CDR1 is SGHDT and CDR2 YYEEEE. The CDR3 nucleotides read TGTGCCAGCAGCTTGGCGGCAGTCGAGACCCAGTACTTC. Protein product: CASSLAAVETQYF.

The count of this clone is one. The genes are TRBV5-6 and TRBJ2-5; no definite D call. This CDR3 spans 12 amino acids. Trimming took 2 bases from V and 1 from J, leaving 3 bases between them. Per the germline V gene, CDR1 is SGHDT and CDR2 is YYEEEE. In nucleotides, the CDR3 is TGTGCCAGCAGCTTAGGCCAAGAGACCCAGTACTTC. Protein: CASSLGQETQYF.

The V gene is TRBV29-1, the J gene TRBJ1-5, with 12 bases that match TRBD1. The CDR3 is made up of 14 amino acids. J was trimmed by 2 bases and V by 7 bases; bases with no gene match: 3. The V gene's germline CDR1 is SQVTM and CDR2 ANQGSEA. The CDR3 protein is CSAGTGGGNQPQHF. CDR3 coding DNA: TGCAGCGCCGGGACAGGGGGCGGCAATCAGCCCCAGCATTTT. The full variable domain, with the rest looked up from reference TRBV29-1 and TRBJ1-5, is SAVISQKPSRDICQRGTSLTIQCQVDSQVTMMFWYRQQPGQSLTLIATANQGSEATYESGFVIDKFPISRPNLTFSTLTVSNMSPEDSSIYLCSAGTGGGNQPQHFGDGTRLSIL.

The J gene is TRBJ2-2, the V gene TRBV5-4; 9 bases are a match to TRBD2. Germline CDR1 reads SGHNT; CDR2 reads YYREEE (reference sequence). Trimming removed 2 bases from V and 1 base from J; junction bases left unmatched: 3. There are 16 residues in the CDR3. The CDR3 protein is CASSFGAGGNTGELFF. The CDR3 nucleotides are TGTGCCAGCAGCTTCGGAGCGGGGGGGAACACCGGGGAGCTGTTTTTT.

CDR3 DNA sequence: TGTGCCAGCAGCTTGTGGGGGGTAAGTCAGCCCCAGCATTTT. Amino acid sequence: CASSLWGVSQPQHF. The chain has TRBV5-6 and TRBJ1-5; D perhaps matches TRBD1 (5 bases). The CDR3 is made up of 14 amino acids. The V end lost 1 base, the J end lost 6 bases, and 11 bases lay between the germline ends. CDR1 is SGHDT and CDR2 is YYEEEE in the germline V gene.

This sequence joins TRBV28 and TRBJ2-1; 8 bases are a match to TRBD2. CDR1 and CDR2 from the germline V gene are MDHEN and SYDVKM. V shed 6 bases and J 1 base; nucleotides not matched to a gene: 8. CDR3 length: 16 amino acids. This CDR3 reads CASSSGTRLSYNEQFF. In DNA form, the CDR3 reads TGTGCCAGCAGCTCCGGGACTAGACTGTCCTACAATGAGCAGTTCTTC.

Details on this clone: At one boundary the junction diverges from the germline segment, which might be a read error. The V and J genes are TRBV15 and TRBJ2-1; no firm D call. The CDR3 totals 14 residues. CDR1 and CDR2 from the germline V gene are LNHNV and YYDKDF (reference sequence). The CDR3: CATKGPSSYNEQFF. The CDR3 nucleotides are TGTGCTACCAAAGGACCCAGCTCCTACAATGAGCAGTTCTTC.

The chain carries TRBV9 and TRBJ1-3, with 9 bases aligning to TRBD1. J was trimmed by 4 bases and V by 4 bases; bases with no gene match: 6. This CDR3 contains 15 residues. Germline CDR1 reads SGDLS; CDR2 reads YYNGEE. This CDR3 is CASSPQTGGGNTIYF. The DNA for the CDR3 is TGTGCCAGCAGCCCTCAGACAGGGGGAGGAAACACCATATATTTT. The full variable domain, completed using reference TRBV9 and TRBJ1-3, is DSGVTQTPKHLITATGQRVTLRCSPRSGDLSVYWYQQSLDQGLQFLIQYYNGEERAKGNILERFSAQQFPDLHSELNLSSLELGDSALYFCASSPQTGGGNTIYFGEGSWLTVV.

This clone was counted only a few times. The sample carries other DNA sequences with the same CDR3. The CDR3 DNA follows: TGTGCCAGCTCACCGTACGGGAGCAATCAGCCCCAGCATTTT. Its protein product is CASSPYGSNQPQHF. The chain recombines TRBV18 with TRBJ1-5; no definite D call. This CDR3 is 14 amino acids long. The V and J ends lost 3 bases and 1 base respectively, with 7 bases between them. Germline V gene lookup returns CDR1 KGHSH and CDR2 LQKENI.

V usage is TRBV30 and J usage is TRBJ1-2; 7 bases align to TRBD1. The length of the CDR3 is 14 residues. Germline loops: CDR1 GTSNPN, CDR2 SVGIG (reference sequence). J lost 3 bases, V lost 3 bases, and 7 bases had no gene match. CDR3 residues: CAWSDLRGYYGYTF. The CDR3 coding sequence is TGTGCCTGGAGCGACCTCAGGGGGTACTATGGCTACACCTTC.

The rearrangement joins TRBV11-2 to TRBJ1-4; D is uncertain. Germline-derived CDR1 and CDR2 are SGHAT and FQNNGV. V was pared by 6 bases and J by 6 bases, with 20 bases between. CDR3 length: 16 amino acids. This CDR3 reads CASRPLTGKFHEKLFF. CDR3 in DNA: TGTGCCAGCAGACCCCTGACTGGGAAATTTCATGAAAAACTGTTTTTT.

This rearrangement joins TRBV4-3 to TRBJ2-4; 11 nucleotides match TRBD2. Germline V CDR1 and CDR2: LGHNA, YSLEER. The trim removed 0 bases at V and 8 bases at J, leaving 9 bases unmatched. This CDR3 is 17 amino acids long. The CDR3 protein is CASSQDGASGGWDIQYF. The CDR3 DNA is TGCGCCAGCAGCCAAGATGGAGCTAGCGGGGGGTGGGACATTCAGTACTTC.

CDR3 in amino acids: CASSGTQSTSEAFF. The CDR3 DNA sequence: TGTGCCAGCAGTGGGACCCAATCAACGTCCGAAGCTTTCTTT. J is TRBJ1-1 and V is TRBV6-1; no definite D call. Germline V CDR1 and CDR2: MNHNS, SASEGT. The CDR3 has 14 residues. Trimming shortened V by 4 bases and J by 8 bases, and 17 bases separated the two germline ends.

The J gene is TRBJ2-5, the V gene TRBV6-1; D might be TRBD1 or TRBD2, each matching 6 bases. Germline V gene lookup returns CDR1 MNHNS and CDR2 SASEGT. The CDR3 length is 13 residues. Trimming took off 6 bases at V and 4 bases at J, with 12 bases between the two ends. The CDR3 DNA reads TGTGCCAGCAGGCTTGGGGGGCCAGAGACCCAGTACTTC. This sequence encodes CASRLGGPETQYF.

The chain couples TRBV6-4 to TRBJ2-3; TRBD1 aligns across 7 bases. The J segment lost 6 bases and the V segment lost 6 bases, leaving 15 bases of the junction unmatched. The germline V gene encodes CDR1 MRHNA and CDR2 SNTAGT. This CDR3 is 16 amino acids long. The CDR3 loop is CASRTPGQKSLDTQYF. In DNA form, the CDR3 reads TGTGCCAGCAGGACCCCGGGACAGAAATCGTTGGATACGCAGTATTTT.

V and J are TRBV5-1 and TRBJ2-5; no clear D gene. V was shortened by 4 bases and J by 1 base, with 5 bases between the two germline ends. CDR1 and CDR2 from the germline V gene are SGHRS and YFSETQ. The length of the CDR3 is 12 residues. The CDR3 loop reads CASSGPQETQYF. The CDR3 region has the DNA TGCGCCAGCAGCGGTCCCCAAGAGACCCAGTACTTC. The whole variable domain, remainder taken from reference TRBV5-1 and TRBJ2-5, is KAGVTQTPRYLIKTRGQQVTLSCSPISGHRSVSWYQQTPGQGLQFLFEYFSETQRNKGNFPGRFSGRQFSNSRSEMNVSTLELGDSALYLCASSGPQETQYFGPGTRLLVL.

In its sample, this clone was seen once. The J gene is TRBJ1-1, the V gene TRBV19; D gene ambiguous. The V end lost 10 bases, the J end lost 1 base, and 13 bases lay between the germline ends. The CDR3 runs to 13 residues. Germline V CDR1 and CDR2: LNHDA, SQIVND (reference sequence). CDR3 region: CATTGLGNTEAFF. CDR3 DNA: TGTGCCACTACGGGGTTAGGGAACACTGAAGCTTTCTTT.

The rearrangement uses TRBV5-4 and TRBJ2-7; D is ambiguous. This CDR3 contains 14 residues. From germline, CDR1 is SGHNT and CDR2 YYREEE (reference sequence). Trimming took 2 bases from V and 5 from J, leaving 14 bases between them. CDR3 in DNA: TGTGCCAGCAGCTTAGGCCAGTTCGGTAACGAGCAGTACTTC. Translating it yields CASSLGQFGNEQYF.

The chain employs TRBV15 and TRBJ2-1; D is uncertain. The V end lost 1 base, the J end lost 4 bases, and 2 bases lay between the germline ends. The germline V gene encodes CDR1 LNHNV and CDR2 YYDKDF (reference sequence). The CDR3 covers 12 residues. CDR3 bases: TGTGCCACCAGCAGAGGATACAATGAGCAGTTCTTC. Translating it yields CATSRGYNEQFF.

This clone was counted once. V usage is TRBV6-6 and J usage is TRBJ1-1, with 8 bases aligning to TRBD1. This CDR3 region has 14 residues. CDR1 and CDR2 from the germline V gene are MNHNY and SVGAGI (reference sequence). With 4 bases clipped from V and 3 bases from J, the junction kept 4 bases outside the gene matches. CDR3 residues: CASSFTTGDTEAFF. Here the CDR3 DNA reads TGTGCCAGCAGTTTCACGACAGGGGACACTGAAGCTTTCTTT.

A few counts support this clone. The gene calls are TRBV29-1 and TRBJ1-5; the match to TRBD1 covers 8 bases. This CDR3 has 13 amino acids. The ends lost 4 bases at V and 7 bases at J; junction bases unmatched: 6. CDR1 SQVTM and CDR2 ANQGSEA come from the germline V gene. The CDR3 nucleotides read TGCAGCGTTGGGACAGGGAATAACCAGCCCCAGCATTTT. Protein: CSVGTGNNQPQHF.

CDR3 amino acids: CSVDRGGSAAGQFF. DNA of the CDR3: TGCAGCGTTGATCGGGGGGGATCTGCTGCGGGACAGTTCTTC. This chain links TRBV29-1 with TRBJ2-1; 8 bases fit TRBD2. J gave up 13 bases and V 3 bases, and 14 bases lay outside the gene matches. Germline-derived CDR1 and CDR2 are SQVTM and ANQGSEA. CDR3 length equals 14 residues.

V and J are TRBV5-6 and TRBJ1-2; 7 bases are shared with TRBD1. J was trimmed by 6 bases and V by 5 bases; bases with no gene match: 10. The length of the CDR3 is 14 residues. Germline V gene sequence: CDR1 SGHDT, CDR2 YYEEEE. CDR3 in amino acids: CASREGGGADGYTF. The CDR3 DNA reads TGTGCCAGCAGAGAAGGAGGGGGCGCCGATGGCTACACCTTC.

The gene calls are TRBV9 and TRBJ2-5, with 7 positions matching TRBD2. Trimming took 0 bases from V and 5 from J; bases not matched to a gene: 10. Germline V gene sequence: CDR1 SGDLS, CDR2 YYNGEE. There are 16 residues in the CDR3. CDR3 in amino acids: CASSVGGSGVRETQYF. In DNA, the CDR3 is TGTGCCAGCAGCGTAGGGGGAAGCGGGGTTAGGGAGACCCAGTACTTC.

V is TRBV5-8 and J is TRBJ1-5; D unclear. V lost 1 base to trimming and J lost 3 bases, with 8 bases between them. Germline values: CDR1 SGHTS, CDR2 YDEGEE. The CDR3 has 14 amino acids. The CDR3 region has the DNA TGTGCCAGCAGCTTGAGAGGGAACAATCAGCCCCAGCATTTT. Amino acid sequence: CASSLRGNNQPQHF.

This chain connects TRBV28 to TRBJ2-7; TRBD2 is a possible D gene (7 bases). The CDR3 covers 14 residues. CDR1 and CDR2 from the germline V gene are MDHEN and SYDVKM. V was trimmed by 7 bases and J by 3 bases, leaving 16 bases between them. The DNA of the CDR3 is TGTGCCAGCAAGCCAGCGGGACAACACTACGAGCAGTACTTC. Translation gives CASKPAGQHYEQYF.

The chain is built from TRBV19 and TRBJ1-3; tentative D call: TRBD1 (6 bases). The CDR3 length is 12 residues. V gave up 9 bases and J gave up 2 bases, with 8 bases separating them. The V gene's germline CDR1 is LNHDA and CDR2 SQIVND (reference sequence). DNA for the CDR3: TGTGCCAGCCGGACAGCTGGAAACACCATATATTTT. This translates into CASRTAGNTIYF.

The chain combines TRBV7-2 with TRBJ1-3; no reliable D call. CDR1 SGHTA and CDR2 FQGNSA come from the germline V gene. The CDR3 length is 16 residues. Trimming took 1 base from V and 0 from J, leaving 10 bases between them. In DNA form, the CDR3 reads TGTGCCAGCAGCTTAGTATCGTCAGCCTCTGGAAACACCATATATTTT. Protein product: CASSLVSSASGNTIYF.

This chain joins TRBV19 and TRBJ1-5, with D unclear. V lost 9 bases to trimming and J lost 7 bases, with 19 bases between them. Germline loops: CDR1 LNHDA, CDR2 SQIVND (reference sequence). The CDR3 is made up of 14 amino acids. The CDR3 is CASRTRGITQPQHF. DNA of the CDR3: TGTGCCAGCCGAACGCGGGGTATCACGCAGCCCCAGCATTTT. Complete variable domain (other parts from reference TRBV19 and TRBJ1-5): DGGITQSPKYLFRKEGQNVTLSCEQNLNHDAMYWYRQDPGQGLRLIYYSQIVNDFQKGDIAEGYSVSREKKESFPLTVTSAQKNPTAFYLCASRTRGITQPQHFGDGTRLSIL.

The J gene is TRBJ2-5, the V gene TRBV19, with TRBD2 identical over 8 bases. Losses at the gene ends were 0 bases for V and 10 bases for J; bases not matched to a gene: 4. The CDR3 is 13 residues long. Germline V gives CDR1 LNHDA, CDR2 SQIVND (reference sequence). The CDR3 loop is CASSIEERGIQYF. For the CDR3, the DNA is TGTGCCAGTAGTATAGAGGAGCGGGGGATCCAGTACTTC.

The chain has TRBV29-1 and TRBJ2-5; weak D call: TRBD1 (6 bases). This CDR3 has 13 amino acids. The ends were cut back, 6 bases at V and 1 base at J, with 12 bases in the middle. Germline loops: CDR1 SQVTM, CDR2 ANQGSEA. The CDR3 DNA follows: TGCAGCGTCCGGGACACACCCCAAGAGACCCAGTACTTC. Residues: CSVRDTPQETQYF. The full variable domain, in which reference TRBV29-1 and TRBJ2-5 provide the parts outside the CDR3, is SAVISQKPSRDICQRGTSLTIQCQVDSQVTMMFWYRQQPGQSLTLIATANQGSEATYESGFVIDKFPISRPNLTFSTLTVSNMSPEDSSIYLCSVRDTPQETQYFGPGTRLLVL.

The V and J genes are TRBV28 and TRBJ1-1, with 8 bases lining up with TRBD1. Trimming at V came to 5 bases and at J to 3 bases, leaving 8 bases not matched to a gene. The length of the CDR3 is 15 residues. Germline CDR1 reads MDHEN; CDR2 reads SYDVKM. CDR3 nucleotides: TGTGCCAGCAGTCCAGACAGGGGTGGGCACACTGAAGCTTTCTTT. Its protein product is CASSPDRGGHTEAFF.